This is a list of T cell receptor beta chains from one sample in a study of radiotherapy plus CTLA-4 blockade in lung cancer. The assay was immunoSEQ multiplex PCR, and TCRdb's table has in-frame clones only and misses some. This sample has approximately 95,000 clones; around four fifths occur once, and the top ten carry around 3.5%. Sequenced here: peripheral blood, sampled from a patient treated with radiotherapy plus ipilimumab. Receptors originate from a human donor with non-small cell lung cancer who had a partial response to radiotherapy plus ipilimumab. Each CDR3 is given with its conserved first and last residue. D genes are given only for firm matches. Size values are once, few and many counts, or a class for expanded clones, and some rows have none.

j_call | v_call | d_call | clone_size | cdr3_nt | cdr3_aa
TRBJ1-5 | TRBV19 | NA | few | TGTGCCAGTAGTATAGATGGTTCCCGGGAGTCTCAGCCCCAGCATTTT | CASSIDGSRESQPQHF
TRBJ1-2 | TRBV5-1 | TRBD1 | NA | TGCGCCAGCAGCTTGGCCCCAGGGGGTGGAATAAACTATGGCTACACCTTC | CASSLAPGGGINYGYTF
TRBJ2-5 | TRBV27 | TRBD1 | NA | TGTGCCAGCAGTCCCGACAGGGGGCGACGGGCTCAAGAGACCCAGTACTTC | CASSPDRGRRAQETQYF
TRBJ2-6 | TRBV5-4 | NA | NA | TGTGCCAGCAGCTTACGAGTCTCGGGGGGGGCCAACGTCCTGACTTTC | CASSLRVSGGANVLTF
TRBJ1-1 | TRBV6-1 | NA | NA | TGTGCCAGCAGTGAAAGTTGGTCACTCACTGAAGCTTTCTTT | CASSESWSLTEAFF
TRBJ1-4 | TRBV19 | NA | NA | TGTGCCAGTTTACAGGGTGATTGGAAACTGTTTTTT | CASLQGDWKLFF
TRBJ2-2 | TRBV5-8 | TRBD2 | few | TGTGCCAGCCTCCCCCGGGGCGGACTAGCGAACACCGGGGAGCTGTTTTTT | CASLPRGGLANTGELFF
TRBJ1-2 | TRBV2 | NA | NA | TGTGCCAGCAGTGAAAGGGGGTTCTATGGCTACACCTTC | CASSERGFYGYTF
TRBJ2-1 | TRBV7-2 | NA | NA | TGTGCCGGCAGCTTAGGACTAGGGGGGGGCAATGAGCAGTTCTTC | CAGSLGLGGGNEQFF
TRBJ2-7 | TRBV2 | NA | NA | TGTGCCAGCAGTGAAGCCGACAGCTCCTTTTTGTACGAGCAGTACTTC | CASSEADSSFLYEQYF
TRBJ2-7 | TRBV30 | TRBD2 | NA | TGTGCCTGGATGGTGGGGGGGGGACACGAGCAGTACTTC | CAWMVGGGHEQYF
TRBJ1-1 | TRBV30 | NA | NA | TGTGCCTGGGCCCGAGCCACTGAAGCTTTCTTT | CAWARATEAFF
TRBJ2-7 | TRBV19 | NA | NA | TGTGCCAGTAGTACCAGGGGGGCGCTTTACGAGCAGTACTTC | CASSTRGALYEQYF
TRBJ2-7 | TRBV28 | TRBD1 | once | TGTGCCAGCAGACGTCGGGACAGGGAATCCTACGAGCAGTACTTC | CASRRRDRESYEQYF
TRBJ2-7 | TRBV11-2 | NA | NA | TGTGCCAGCAGCTTAGAGTTTCGGGGAGACTACGAGCAGTACTTC | CASSLEFRGDYEQYF
TRBJ2-2 | TRBV5-1 | TRBD2 | few | TGCGCCAGCAGTGGGCCGGGACTAGCGGGGTTGAACACCGGGGAGCTGTTTTTT | CASSGPGLAGLNTGELFF
TRBJ2-7 | TRBV4-3 | TRBD1 | NA | TGCGCCAGCAGCCAAGCCGGGACAGGCACCTACGAGCAGTACTTC | CASSQAGTGTYEQYF
TRBJ2-2 | TRBV28 | TRBD2 | NA | TGTGCCAGCAGTCTCCCACTAGCGGGGGGGAGCGGGGAGCTGTTTTTT | CASSLPLAGGSGELFF
TRBJ2-7 | TRBV6-1 | NA | few | TGTGCCAGCAGTTCCCCCCGATCAGGATCCTACGAGCAGTACTTC | CASSSPRSGSYEQYF
TRBJ2-7 | TRBV21-1 | NA | NA | TGTGCCAGCAGGTCCGGGACAGGGGACTTC | CASRSGTGDF
TRBJ2-7 | TRBV5-5 | NA | NA | TGTGCCAGCAGCTCCGCGCAAAGCTACGAGCAGTACTTC | CASSSAQSYEQYF
TRBJ2-7 | TRBV10-2 | NA | NA | TGCGCCACCTACGTAGATGGGTCGGGAGAGCAGTACTTC | CATYVDGSGEQYF
TRBJ2-1 | TRBV2 | NA | few | TGTGCCAGCAGCTCCTTCGATGAGCAGTTCTTC | CASSSFDEQFF
TRBJ2-1 | TRBV6-1 | TRBD2 | NA | TGTGCCAGCAGCGATCGGACTAGCGGGCGAGCCGAGCAGTTCTTC | CASSDRTSGRAEQFF
TRBJ2-7 | TRBV30 | NA | NA | TGTGCCTGGGGAAGGGCGCGGGTATCCTACGAGCAGTACTTC | CAWGRARVSYEQYF
TRBJ2-2 | TRBV4-2 | NA | NA | TGTGCCAGCAGCCAAGGCGGGGCGAACACCGGGGAGCTGTTTTTT | CASSQGGANTGELFF
TRBJ1-1 | TRBV11-2 | NA | once | TGTGCCAGCAGCTTAGATCTGATGCCCCAGGGCACTGAAGCTTTCTTT | CASSLDLMPQGTEAFF
TRBJ1-2 | TRBV27 | NA | NA | TGTGCCAGCAGTCCTGAGCGGGGCTACTTCTATGGCTACACCTTC | CASSPERGYFYGYTF
TRBJ2-7 | TRBV7-3 | NA | NA | TGTGCCAGCAGCTTAGTTCTCGGGGTCGTGTCGGAGCAGTACTTC | CASSLVLGVVSEQYF